These 23 T cell receptor beta chains came from one sample sequenced in a study of immune heterogeneity within non-small cell lung tumors. The template consisted of bulk tumor genomic DNA, with 600 ng used per sample. Several spatially distant biopsies were obtained per primary tumor intraoperatively. Curative operations were performed on patients who had untreated, newly diagnosed non-small cell lung cancer. TCR beta CDR3 regions came from multiplex PCR with 32 forward V and 13 reverse J primers. TCRdb reprocessed the multiplex PCR reads via MiXCR and lists one record per CDR3 protein. The data hold 20,000 to 25,000 distinct CDR3 sequences, with roughly 30% observed a single time. The sequencing sample was made of lung tumor tissue. All receptors come from a man in his forties or fifties with non-small cell lung cancer.

This clonotype was found many times. J is TRBJ2-7 and V is TRBV7-8; D gene unclear. The germline V gene has CDR1 SGHVS and CDR2 FQNEAQ. V dropped 3 bases and J dropped 0 bases, with 3 bases sitting between them. This CDR3 is 12 amino acids long. The CDR3 DNA sequence: TGTGCCAGCAGCTTCAGCTCCTACGAGCAGTACTTC. It translates to CASSFSSYEQYF.

This clonotype was detected many times. The V and J genes are TRBV7-8 and TRBJ1-5; TRBD1 is a possible D gene (5 bases). CDR1 is SGHVS and CDR2 is FQNEAQ in the germline V gene. V lost 4 bases, J lost 7 bases, and 14 bases lay in between. The CDR3 has 14 amino acids. The CDR3 reads CASSYPGGGQPQHF. The CDR3, as DNA: TGTGCCAGCAGCTACCCGGGGGGAGGCCAGCCCCAGCATTTT. Supplemented by reference TRBV7-8 and TRBJ1-5, the full variable domain reads GAGVSQSPRYKVAKRGQDVALRCDPISGHVSLFWYQQALGQGPEFLTYFQNEAQLDKSGLPSDRFFAERPEGSVSTLKIQRTQQEDSAVYLCASSYPGGGQPQHFGDGTRLSIL.

This clonotype was counted only a few times. The chain is built from TRBV7-8 and TRBJ1-5, with TRBD1 matching 11 bases. This CDR3 comprises 16 residues. Germline V CDR1 and CDR2: SGHVS, FQNEAQ. With 5 bases clipped from V and 3 bases from J, the junction kept 6 bases outside the gene matches. In DNA form, the CDR3 reads TGTGCCAGCAGCATCCGGGACAGGGGGTACAATCAGCCCCAGCATTTT. Its translation is CASSIRDRGYNQPQHF.

Details on this clonotype: Possible read error: a much larger clone is one base away. The V and J genes are TRBV6-1 and TRBJ2-1; TRBD2 aligns across 9 bases. Germline lookup yields CDR1 MNHNS and CDR2 SASEGT. The CDR3 is 14 amino acids. The CDR3 DNA reads as TGTGCCGGCAGTCCCTCTAGCGGGAACAATGAGCAGTTCTTC. Protein sequence: CAGSPSSGNNEQFF.

Worth noting for this clonotype: Just one base apart from a much larger clone, this may be a read error. The chain joins TRBV29-1 to TRBJ2-7; 9 positions match TRBD1. The CDR3 is 16 amino acids. CDR1 and CDR2 from the germline V gene are SQVTM and ANQGSEA. CDR3 bases: TGCAGCGTTGAACCTAGGTCTGGGACAGGGACCCACGAGAAGTACTTC. Translation gives CSVEPRSGTGTHEKYF.

On this clonotype itself: Just one base apart from a much larger clone, this may be a read error. The chain has TRBV30 and TRBJ1-1; the D gene is possibly TRBD1 (5 bases). This CDR3 comprises 13 residues. Trimming shortened V by 3 bases and J by 4 bases, and 12 bases separated the two germline ends. CDR1 and CDR2 from the germline V gene are GTSNPN and SVGIG (reference sequence). This CDR3 is CAWSRQRPTEAFF. The CDR3 region has the DNA TGTGCCTGGAGCCGACAGAGGCCCACTGAAGCTTTCTTT.

A single count supports this clonotype. V usage is TRBV5-1 and J usage is TRBJ2-1; D not certain. Germline lookup yields CDR1 SGHRS and CDR2 YFSETQ. V lost 0 bases and J 9 bases, leaving 7 bases between the germline ends. This CDR3 spans 12 amino acids. The CDR3 is CASSLEGLEQFF. For the CDR3, the DNA is TGCGCCAGCAGCTTGGAAGGGCTTGAGCAGTTCTTC. The full variable domain, with the rest looked up from reference TRBV5-1 and TRBJ2-1, is KAGVTQTPRYLIKTRGQQVTLSCSPISGHRSVSWYQQTPGQGLQFLFEYFSETQRNKGNFPGRFSGRQFSNSRSEMNVSTLELGDSALYLCASSLEGLEQFFGPGTRLTVL.

Remarks on this clonotype: This may be a read error, as it is one base from a much larger clone. The CDR3 sequence: CAISPPLGGQPQHF. CDR3 nucleotide sequence: TGTGCCATCTCACCACCTTTGGGGGGACAGCCCCAGCATTTT. V is TRBV18 and J is TRBJ1-5, with a possible D match to TRBD1 (5 bases). Germline V gene lookup returns CDR1 KGHSH and CDR2 LQKENI. CDR3 length: 14 residues.

This clonotype has only a few counts. This CDR3 is CASSFLTGTEAFF. The CDR3 nucleotides read TGCGCCAGCAGCTTCCTGACAGGCACTGAAGCTTTCTTT. This sequence joins TRBV5-1 and TRBJ1-1; D perhaps matches TRBD1 (6 bases). Germline V gene lookup returns CDR1 SGHRS and CDR2 YFSETQ. The CDR3 is 13 amino acids. V lost 2 bases and J lost 4, with 9 bases in between.

V gene TRBV7-3 combines with J gene TRBJ2-3; 9 bases fit TRBD2. Looked up from germline, CDR1 is SGHTA and CDR2 is FQGTGA. This CDR3 comprises 16 residues. J was trimmed by 2 bases and V by 2 bases; bases with no gene match: 5. Written as DNA, the CDR3 is TGTGCCAGCAGCTTAGAGGCGGGAGGGGCCACAGATACGCAGTATTTT. Its protein is CASSLEAGGATDTQYF.

The table lists this clonotype with many counts. The chain recombines TRBV19 with TRBJ1-1; the match to TRBD1 covers 7 bases. The germline V gene has CDR1 LNHDA and CDR2 SQIVND (reference sequence). The CDR3 runs 15 residues. With V trimmed by 7 bases and J by 0 bases, 8 bases remained unmatched. The CDR3 DNA sequence: TGTGCCAGTACATATACGGGACAGCTGAACACTGAAGCTTTCTTT. Translation gives CASTYTGQLNTEAFF. The full variable domain, with the rest looked up from reference TRBV19 and TRBJ1-1, is DGGITQSPKYLFRKEGQNVTLSCEQNLNHDAMYWYRQDPGQGLRLIYYSQIVNDFQKGDIAEGYSVSREKKESFPLTVTSAQKNPTAFYLCASTYTGQLNTEAFFGQGTRLTVV.

In its sample, this clonotype was seen many times. J is TRBJ1-5 and V is TRBV12-3 or TRBV12-4, with no clear D. The CDR3 extends over 13 amino acids. Trimming shortened V by 5 bases and J by 7 bases, and 12 bases separated the two germline ends. The CDR3 sequence is CASSQRGGQPQHF. CDR3 DNA sequence: TGTGCCAGCAGTCAAAGAGGAGGACAGCCCCAGCATTTT.

The table lists this clonotype with many counts. The chain joins TRBV12-3 or TRBV12-4 to TRBJ1-5; tentatively, D is TRBD1 (6 bases). The CDR3 extends over 13 amino acids. With 5 bases removed from V and 5 bases from J, the gap between germline ends came to 10 bases. Written as DNA, the CDR3 is TGTGCCAGCAGTACAGGACAGTATCAGCCCCAGCATTTT. It encodes CASSTGQYQPQHF.

This chain connects TRBV3-1 to TRBJ1-2, with D hard to call. The CDR3 contains 14 residues. The germline CDR1 and CDR2 sequences are LGHDT and YNNKEL (reference sequence). Trimming removed 2 bases at V and 2 bases at J, with 9 bases between. The CDR3 nucleotides read TGTGCCAGCAGCCAAATCCAGAGAAACTATGGCTACACCTTC. Amino acids: CASSQIQRNYGYTF.

In its sample, this clonotype is medium-sized. The chain employs TRBV19 and TRBJ1-5, with 7 bases lining up with TRBD1. The CDR3 is 19 residues long. V was clipped by 4 bases and J by 0 bases; unmatched bases: 15. Germline V gives CDR1 LNHDA, CDR2 SQIVND (reference sequence). As DNA, the CDR3 is TGTGCCAGTAGTAAAACTCCCCGGACAGGTTTAGGTAGCAATCAGCCCCAGCATTTT. It translates to CASSKTPRTGLGSNQPQHF. Full variable domain (outside the CDR3, taken from reference TRBV19 and TRBJ1-5): DGGITQSPKYLFRKEGQNVTLSCEQNLNHDAMYWYRQDPGQGLRLIYYSQIVNDFQKGDIAEGYSVSREKKESFPLTVTSAQKNPTAFYLCASSKTPRTGLGSNQPQHFGDGTRLSIL.

Concerning this clonotype itself: A much larger clone is a single base away; this may be a read error. This chain uses TRBV7-8 with TRBJ1-5; D gene uncertain. Trimming took off 5 bases at V and 3 bases at J, with 8 bases between the two ends. CDR3 size: 13 residues. Per the germline V gene, CDR1 is SGHVS and CDR2 is FQNEAQ. The CDR3 DNA sequence: TGTGCCAGCAGCGCCAGTACCAATCAGCCCCAGCATTTT. Protein: CASSASTNQPQHF.

This clonotype was seen ten or more times. The V call is TRBV27, the J call TRBJ1-5; 8 nucleotides align to TRBD1. The length of the CDR3 is 14 residues. Trimming took 3 bases from V and 7 from J; bases not matched to a gene: 5. From germline, CDR1 is MNHEY and CDR2 SMNVEV (reference sequence). DNA of the CDR3: TGTGCCAGCAGTTTTTTACAGGGGGACCAGCCCCAGCATTTT. The encoded protein is CASSFLQGDQPQHF.

This clonotype was detected a few times. This sequence joins TRBV12-5 and TRBJ2-1; D not resolved. V dropped 6 bases and J dropped 5 bases, with 14 bases sitting between them. The CDR3 runs to 14 residues. Germline V gene data show CDR1 as LGHNT and CDR2 as FRNRAP. CDR3 protein: CASGASEANNEQFF. CDR3 sequence (DNA): TGTGCTAGTGGGGCCTCCGAAGCTAACAATGAGCAGTTCTTC. The complete variable domain, with remaining parts taken from reference TRBV12-5 and TRBJ2-1, reads DARVTQTPRHKVTEMGQEVTMRCQPILGHNTVFWYRQTMMQGLELLAYFRNRAPLDDSGMPKDRFSAEMPDATLATLKIQPSEPRDSAVYFCASGASEANNEQFFGPGTRLTVL.

The J gene is TRBJ2-3, the V gene TRBV5-1, with 12 bases identical to TRBD2. The CDR3 covers 20 residues. The V gene's germline CDR1 is SGHRS and CDR2 YFSETQ. Trimming removed 3 bases from V and 2 bases from J; junction bases left unmatched: 16. The CDR3 region has the DNA TGCGCCAGCAGCTACCCGGAACTAGCGGGGGGAGCCCACAACACAGATACGCAGTATTTT. This gives the protein CASSYPELAGGAHNTDTQYF. The complete variable domain, with remaining parts taken from reference TRBV5-1 and TRBJ2-3, reads KAGVTQTPRYLIKTRGQQVTLSCSPISGHRSVSWYQQTPGQGLQFLFEYFSETQRNKGNFPGRFSGRQFSNSRSEMNVSTLELGDSALYLCASSYPELAGGAHNTDTQYFGPGTRLTVL.

J is TRBJ2-7 and V is TRBV9; 11 bases are shared with TRBD2. This CDR3 region has 15 residues. The ends lost 2 bases at V and 5 bases at J; junction bases unmatched: 6. Germline assignment: CDR1 SGDLS and CDR2 YYNGEE. The CDR3 DNA sequence: TGTGCCAGCAGCGTCGGACTAGCGGGCTTAAACGAGCAGTACTTC. It encodes CASSVGLAGLNEQYF.

With regard to this clonotype: The conserved closing phenylalanine or tryptophan is absent in this CDR3, likely reflecting a read error. The chain recombines TRBV19 with TRBJ2-2; 8 nucleotides align to TRBD2. CDR1 is LNHDA and CDR2 is SQIVND in the germline V gene (reference sequence). V shed 9 bases and J 0 bases; nucleotides not matched to a gene: 6. CDR3 length equals 15 residues. CDR3 bases: TGTGCCAGCGGGGGGGGCAGACCGAACACCGGGGAGCTGTTTTCT. Its translation is CASGGGRPNTGELFS.

This clonotype has only a few counts. The chain is built from TRBV3-1 and TRBJ2-2; the D call may be TRBD1 or TRBD2 (5 bases each). V lost 0 bases to trimming and J lost 4 bases, with 18 bases between them. CDR3 size: 18 residues. Germline V gives CDR1 LGHDT, CDR2 YNNKEL (reference sequence). DNA of the CDR3: TGTGCCAGCAGCCAAGATCGCGGGTGGGGCGACGGCACCGGGGAGCTGTTTTTT. Protein: CASSQDRGWGDGTGELFF.

This clonotype came up a few times. V usage is TRBV5-6 and J usage is TRBJ2-7, with 7 bases fitting TRBD1. The V and J ends lost 4 bases and 2 bases, in that order; junction bases with no gene match: 6. The CDR3 covers 14 residues. The germline gives CDR1 SGHDT, CDR2 YYEEEE. CDR3 nucleotide sequence: TGTGCCAGCAGCGACAGGGACCTACCCTACGAGCAGTACTTC. As protein: CASSDRDLPYEQYF.